This T cell receptor beta chain is drawn from a study of regulatory T cells in long-lasting Graves disease. The TCR beta library used iRepertoire HTBI primers with Arm-PCR amplification of CDR3. TCRdb re-called the multiplex PCR reads with MiXCR, one entry per CDR3 protein. Of approximately 540,000 distinct CDR3 sequences detected, 12% appear once; the ten largest clones hold roughly 9.3%. Documented time point: newly diagnosed GD, antithyroid drugs for less than 3 months. PBMC RNA was the source of the TCR library. This clonotype was seen many times. V gave up 4 bases and J gave up 8 bases, with 26 bases separating them. Germline V lookup: CDR1 MNHEY, CDR2 SVGEGT. The CDR3 spans 17 residues. In addition, the sample was reused for a study of T cells in Graves' hyperthyroidism and ophthalmopathy.

The material was peripheral blood mononuclear cells (PBMCs), obtained at new diagnosis, from a patient treated with antithyroid drugs. J is TRBJ1-2 and V is TRBV6-2 or TRBV6-3; perhaps TRBD1 as D (6 bases). The TCR sequence derives from a woman aged 30 to 39 with Graves disease. The CDR3 sequence: CASSSSRQAKVGKGYTF. CDR3 nucleotides: TGTGCCAGCAGTTCGTCTAGACAGGCGAAGGTCGGAAAAGGCTACACCTTC.